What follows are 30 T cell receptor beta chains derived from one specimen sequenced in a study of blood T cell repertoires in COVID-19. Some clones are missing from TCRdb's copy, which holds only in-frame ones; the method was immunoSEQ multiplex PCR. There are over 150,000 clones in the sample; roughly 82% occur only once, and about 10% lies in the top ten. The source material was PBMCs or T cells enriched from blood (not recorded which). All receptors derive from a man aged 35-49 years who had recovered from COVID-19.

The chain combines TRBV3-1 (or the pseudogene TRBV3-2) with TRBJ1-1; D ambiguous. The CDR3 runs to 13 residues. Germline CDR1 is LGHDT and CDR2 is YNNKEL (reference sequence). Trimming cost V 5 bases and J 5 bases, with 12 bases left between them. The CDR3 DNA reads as TGTGCCAGCAGCAGGAGGGCGGAGACTGAAGCTTTCTTT. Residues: CASSRRAETEAFF.

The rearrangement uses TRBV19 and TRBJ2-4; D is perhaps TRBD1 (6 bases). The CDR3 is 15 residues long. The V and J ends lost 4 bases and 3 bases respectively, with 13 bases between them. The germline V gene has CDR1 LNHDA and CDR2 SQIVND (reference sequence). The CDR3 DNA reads TGTGCCAGTAGTACCCAACAGGGATTCAAAAACATTCAGTACTTC. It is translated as CASSTQQGFKNIQYF.

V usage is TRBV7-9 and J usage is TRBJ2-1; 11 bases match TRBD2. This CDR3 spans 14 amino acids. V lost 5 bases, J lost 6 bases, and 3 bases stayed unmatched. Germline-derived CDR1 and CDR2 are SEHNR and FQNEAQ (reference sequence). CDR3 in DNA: TGTGCCAGCAGCGGGGGACTAGCGGTCAATGAGCAGTTCTTC. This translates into CASSGGLAVNEQFF.

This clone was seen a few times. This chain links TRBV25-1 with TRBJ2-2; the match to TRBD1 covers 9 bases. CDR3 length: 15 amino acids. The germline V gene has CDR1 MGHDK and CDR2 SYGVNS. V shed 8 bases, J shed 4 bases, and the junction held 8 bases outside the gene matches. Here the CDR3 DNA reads TGTGCCAGCGTTCCGGGACAGGGTCCCACCGGGGAGCTGTTTTTT. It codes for CASVPGQGPTGELFF. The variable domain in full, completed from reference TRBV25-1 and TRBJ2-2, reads EADIYQTPRYLVIGTGKKITLECSQTMGHDKMYWYQQDPGMELHLIHYSYGVNSTEKGDLSSESTVSRIRTEHFPLTLESARPSHTSQYLCASVPGQGPTGELFFGEGSRLTVL.

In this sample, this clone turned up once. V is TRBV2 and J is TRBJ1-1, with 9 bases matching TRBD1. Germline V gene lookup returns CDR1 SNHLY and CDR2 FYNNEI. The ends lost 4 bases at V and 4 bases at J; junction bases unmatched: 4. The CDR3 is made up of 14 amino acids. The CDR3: CASSVETGGTEAFF. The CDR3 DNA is TGTGCCAGCAGTGTTGAGACAGGGGGCACTGAAGCTTTCTTT.

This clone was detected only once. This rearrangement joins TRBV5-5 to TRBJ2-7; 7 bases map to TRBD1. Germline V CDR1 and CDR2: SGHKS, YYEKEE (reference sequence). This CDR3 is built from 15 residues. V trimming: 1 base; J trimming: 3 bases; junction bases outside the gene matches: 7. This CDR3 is CASSLRTGVDYEQYF. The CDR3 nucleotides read TGTGCCAGCAGCTTGCGAACAGGGGTAGACTACGAGCAGTACTTC. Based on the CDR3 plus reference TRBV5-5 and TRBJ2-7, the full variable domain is DAGVTQSPTHLIKTRGQQVTLRCSPISGHKSVSWYQQVLGQGPQFIFQYYEKEERGRGNFPDRFSARQFPNYSSELNVNALLLGDSALYLCASSLRTGVDYEQYFGPGTRLTVT.

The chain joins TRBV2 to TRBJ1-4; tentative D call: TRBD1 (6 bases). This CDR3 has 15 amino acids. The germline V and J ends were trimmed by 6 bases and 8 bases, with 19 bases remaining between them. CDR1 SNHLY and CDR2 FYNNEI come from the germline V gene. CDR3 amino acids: CASRLTQGSGEKLFF. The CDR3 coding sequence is TGTGCCAGCAGATTAACCCAGGGGAGTGGAGAAAAACTGTTTTTT. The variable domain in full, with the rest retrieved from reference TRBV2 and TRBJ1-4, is EPEVTQTPSHQVTQMGQEVILRCVPISNHLYFYWYRQILGQKVEFLVSFYNNEISEKSEIFDDQFSVERPDGSNFTLKIRSTKLEDSAMYFCASRLTQGSGEKLFFGSGTQLSVL.

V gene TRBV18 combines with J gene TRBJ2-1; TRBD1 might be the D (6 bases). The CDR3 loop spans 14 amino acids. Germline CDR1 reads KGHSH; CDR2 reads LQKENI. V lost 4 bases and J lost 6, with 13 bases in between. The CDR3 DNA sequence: TGTGCCAGCTCACGGGGGCCTCCCTCCAATGAGCAGTTCTTC. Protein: CASSRGPPSNEQFF.

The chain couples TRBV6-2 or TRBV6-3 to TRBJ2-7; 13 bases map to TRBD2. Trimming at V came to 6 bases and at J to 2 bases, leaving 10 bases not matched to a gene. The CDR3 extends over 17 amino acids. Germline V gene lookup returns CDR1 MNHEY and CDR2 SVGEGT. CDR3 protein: CASSQRIGLAGAYEQYF. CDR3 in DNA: TGTGCCAGCAGCCAACGAATCGGACTAGCGGGAGCCTACGAGCAGTACTTC.

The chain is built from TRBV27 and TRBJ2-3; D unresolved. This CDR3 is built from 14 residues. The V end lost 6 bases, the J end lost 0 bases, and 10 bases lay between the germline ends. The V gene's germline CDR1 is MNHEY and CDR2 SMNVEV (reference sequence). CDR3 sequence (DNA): TGTGCCAGCAGAACCGACTCTAGCACAGATACGCAGTATTTT. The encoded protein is CASRTDSSTDTQYF.

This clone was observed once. CDR3 region: CASSSRETPRNGYTF. CDR3 coding DNA: TGTGCCAGCTCATCCCGGGAGACACCTAGAAATGGCTACACCTTC. The V and J genes are TRBV18 and TRBJ1-2; no clear D gene. Trimming took off 5 bases at V and 6 bases at J, with 19 bases between the two ends. CDR3 length: 15 amino acids. CDR1 is KGHSH and CDR2 is LQKENI in the germline V gene.

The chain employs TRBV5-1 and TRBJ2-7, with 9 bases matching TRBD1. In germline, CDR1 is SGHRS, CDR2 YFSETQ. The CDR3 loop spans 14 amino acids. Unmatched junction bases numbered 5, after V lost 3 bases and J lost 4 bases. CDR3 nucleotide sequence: TGCGCCAGCAGCTCGGGCGGACAGGGGTACGAGCAGTACGTC. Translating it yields CASSSGGQGYEQYV.

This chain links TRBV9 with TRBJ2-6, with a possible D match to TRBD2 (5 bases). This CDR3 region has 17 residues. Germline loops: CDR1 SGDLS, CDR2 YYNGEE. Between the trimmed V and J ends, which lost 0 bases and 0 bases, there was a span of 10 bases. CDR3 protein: CASSVELRASGANVLTF. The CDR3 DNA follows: TGTGCCAGCAGCGTAGAATTGCGGGCCTCTGGGGCCAACGTCCTGACTTTC.

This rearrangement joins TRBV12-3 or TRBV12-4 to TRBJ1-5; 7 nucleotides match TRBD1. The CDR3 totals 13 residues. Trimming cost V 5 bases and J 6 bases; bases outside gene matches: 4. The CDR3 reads CASSDREVQPQHF. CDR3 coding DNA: TGTGCCAGCAGTGACAGGGAGGTTCAGCCCCAGCATTTT.

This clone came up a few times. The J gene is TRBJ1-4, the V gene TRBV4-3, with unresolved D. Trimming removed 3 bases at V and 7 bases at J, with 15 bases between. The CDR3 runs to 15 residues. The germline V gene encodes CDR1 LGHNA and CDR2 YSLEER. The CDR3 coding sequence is TGCGCCAGCAGCCACCTTAGGGCGAGCGGTGAAAAACTGTTTTTT. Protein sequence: CASSHLRASGEKLFF.

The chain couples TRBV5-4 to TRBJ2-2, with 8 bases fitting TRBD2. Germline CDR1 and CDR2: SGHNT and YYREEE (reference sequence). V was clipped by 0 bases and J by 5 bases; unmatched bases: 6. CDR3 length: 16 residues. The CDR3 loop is CASSLESGRETGELFF. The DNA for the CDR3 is TGTGCCAGCAGCTTGGAAAGCGGGAGAGAGACCGGGGAGCTGTTTTTT. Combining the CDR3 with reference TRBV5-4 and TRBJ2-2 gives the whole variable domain ETGVTQSPTHLIKTRGQQVTLRCSSQSGHNTVSWYQQALGQGPQFIFQYYREEENGRGNFPPRFSGLQFPNYSSELNVNALELDDSALYLCASSLESGRETGELFFGEGSRLTVL.

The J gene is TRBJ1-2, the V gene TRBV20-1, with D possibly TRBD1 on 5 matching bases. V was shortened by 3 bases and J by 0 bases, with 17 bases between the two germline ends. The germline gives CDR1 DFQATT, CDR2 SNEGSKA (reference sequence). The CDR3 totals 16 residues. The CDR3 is CSASSFWRGSNYGYTF. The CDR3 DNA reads TGCAGTGCTAGTTCTTTTTGGAGGGGTTCTAACTATGGCTACACCTTC.

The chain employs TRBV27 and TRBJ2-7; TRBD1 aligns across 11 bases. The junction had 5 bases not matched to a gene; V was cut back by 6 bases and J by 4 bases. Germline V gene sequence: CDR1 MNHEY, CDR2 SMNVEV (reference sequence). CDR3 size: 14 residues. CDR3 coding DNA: TGTGCCAGCAGCTACGGGACAGGGGGTTACGAGCAGTACTTC. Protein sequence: CASSYGTGGYEQYF.

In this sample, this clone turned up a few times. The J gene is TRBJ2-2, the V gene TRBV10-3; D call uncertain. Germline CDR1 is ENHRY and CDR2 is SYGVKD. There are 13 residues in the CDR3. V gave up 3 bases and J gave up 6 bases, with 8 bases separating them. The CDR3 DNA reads TGTGCCATCAGTGAAGCAATACCCGGGGAGCTGTTTTTT. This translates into CAISEAIPGELFF.

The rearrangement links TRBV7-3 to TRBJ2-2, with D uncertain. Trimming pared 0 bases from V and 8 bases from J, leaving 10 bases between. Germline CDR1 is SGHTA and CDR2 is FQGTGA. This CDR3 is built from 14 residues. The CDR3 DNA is TGTGCCAGCAGCTTAACCAGTAACGGGGGGGAGCTGTTTTTT. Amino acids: CASSLTSNGGELFF.

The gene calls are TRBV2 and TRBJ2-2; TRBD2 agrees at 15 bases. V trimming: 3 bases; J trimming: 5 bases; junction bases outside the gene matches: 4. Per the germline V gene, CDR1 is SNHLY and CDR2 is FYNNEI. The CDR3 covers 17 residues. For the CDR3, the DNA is TGTGCCAGCAGTGATGGACTAGCGGGAGGGGAAACCGGGGAGCTGTTTTTT. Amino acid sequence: CASSDGLAGGETGELFF.

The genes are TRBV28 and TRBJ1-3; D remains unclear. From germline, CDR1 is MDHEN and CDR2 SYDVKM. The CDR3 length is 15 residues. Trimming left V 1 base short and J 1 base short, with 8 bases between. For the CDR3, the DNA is TGTGCCAGCAGTTTATACTCGGGTTCTGGAAACACCATATATTTT. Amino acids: CASSLYSGSGNTIYF. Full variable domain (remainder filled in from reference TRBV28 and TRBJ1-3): DVKVTQSSRYLVKRTGEKVFLECVQDMDHENMFWYRQDPGLGLRLIYFSYDVKMKEKGDIPEGYSVSREKKERFSLILESASTNQTSMYLCASSLYSGSGNTIYFGEGSWLTVV.

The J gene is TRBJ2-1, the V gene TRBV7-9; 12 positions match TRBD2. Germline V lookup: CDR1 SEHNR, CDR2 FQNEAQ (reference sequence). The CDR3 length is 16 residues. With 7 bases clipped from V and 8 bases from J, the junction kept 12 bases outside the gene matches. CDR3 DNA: TGTGCCAGCATGCGACTAGCGGGAGTTGTCCAGGATGAGCAGTTCTTC. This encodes CASMRLAGVVQDEQFF.

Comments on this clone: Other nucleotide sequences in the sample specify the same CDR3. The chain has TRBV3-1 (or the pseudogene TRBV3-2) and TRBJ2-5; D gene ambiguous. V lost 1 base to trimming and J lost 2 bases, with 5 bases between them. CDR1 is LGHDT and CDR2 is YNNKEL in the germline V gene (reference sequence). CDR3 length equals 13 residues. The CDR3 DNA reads TGTGCCAGCAGCCAAGTTCGGCAAGAGACCCAGTACTTC. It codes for CASSQVRQETQYF.

CDR3 loop: CASSTPAPGQGSYNSPLHF. The CDR3 region has the DNA TGTGCCAGCAGCACGCCCGCCCCGGGACAGGGCTCCTATAATTCACCCCTCCACTTT. The rearrangement uses TRBV7-3 and TRBJ1-6; 9 nucleotides align to TRBD1. This CDR3 comprises 19 residues. Germline lookup yields CDR1 SGHTA and CDR2 FQGTGA. Germline trimming cut 5 bases from V and 0 bases from J; bases unmatched to any gene: 11.

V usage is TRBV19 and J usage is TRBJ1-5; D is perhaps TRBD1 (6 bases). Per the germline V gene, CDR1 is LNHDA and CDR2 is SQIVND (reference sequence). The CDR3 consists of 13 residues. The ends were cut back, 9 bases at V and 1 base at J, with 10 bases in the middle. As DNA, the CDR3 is TGTGCCAGCCAGGGGTTCAGCAATCAGCCCCAGCATTTT. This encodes CASQGFSNQPQHF.

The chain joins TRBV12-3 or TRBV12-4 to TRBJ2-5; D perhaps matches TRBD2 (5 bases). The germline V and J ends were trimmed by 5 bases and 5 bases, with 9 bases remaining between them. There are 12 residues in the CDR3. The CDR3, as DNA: TGTGCCAGCAGTGCAATAGCGGAGACCCAGTACTTC. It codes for CASSAIAETQYF.

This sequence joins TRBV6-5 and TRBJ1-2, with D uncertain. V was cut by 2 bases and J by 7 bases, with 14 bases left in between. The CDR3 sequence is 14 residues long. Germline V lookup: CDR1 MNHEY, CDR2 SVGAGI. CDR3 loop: CASSYEGLRSGYTF. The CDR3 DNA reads TGTGCCAGCAGTTACGAGGGTTTGAGGAGTGGCTACACCTTC.

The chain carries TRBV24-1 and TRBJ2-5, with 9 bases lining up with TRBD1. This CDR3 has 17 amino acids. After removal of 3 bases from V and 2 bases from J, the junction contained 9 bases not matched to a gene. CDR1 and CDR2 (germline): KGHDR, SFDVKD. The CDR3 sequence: CATSDASGQGLQETQYF. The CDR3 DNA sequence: TGTGCCACCAGTGATGCCTCGGGACAGGGCTTACAAGAGACCCAGTACTTC.

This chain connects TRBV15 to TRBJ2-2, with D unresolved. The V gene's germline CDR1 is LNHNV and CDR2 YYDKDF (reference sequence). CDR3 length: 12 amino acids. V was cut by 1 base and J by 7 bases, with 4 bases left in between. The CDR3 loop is CATSRANGELFF. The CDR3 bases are TGTGCCACCAGCAGAGCCAACGGGGAGCTGTTTTTT.